The source of this T cell receptor (beta chain) is a study of CD8+CD57+ T cells in acquired aplastic anemia. Broader study findings: Between patients and controls, about 31 CD8+ CDR3 sequences were found in common.

TCR beta VDJ and CDR3 profiles were obtained from a genomic DNA template. TCRdb independently ran MiXCR on the reads; one entry per CDR3 protein. The repertoire holds 150,000 to 200,000 distinct CDR3 sequences, 64% seen once, with about 45% in the top ten. V trimming: 6 bases; J trimming: 2 bases; junction bases outside the gene matches: 2. Germline V gene data show CDR1 as DFQATT and CDR2 as SNEGSKA (reference sequence). The CDR3 sequence is 13 residues long. Regarding this clonotype: Its antigen is unidentified.

What was sequenced was sorted CD4+, CD8+, or CD8+CD57+ T cells (not recorded which) from PBMCs. The gene calls are TRBV20-1 and TRBJ2-5; 11 nucleotides align to TRBD2. The receptor was isolated from a human donor with severe aplastic anemia or a healthy control (not recorded which). The CDR3 protein is CSARLAGQETQYF. The CDR3 nucleotides read TGCAGTGCGAGACTAGCGGGACAAGAGACCCAGTACTTC.